The clone carrying this TCR beta chain was found once. This entry comes from a study of control samples from healthy donors and cancer patients. There are 13 residues in the CDR3. CDR1 ENHRY and CDR2 SYGVKD come from the germline V gene. Trimming at V came to 7 bases and at J to 10 bases, leaving 8 bases not matched to a gene. Profiling relied on immunoSEQ multiplex PCR, and the TCRdb table lists in-frame clones only, not all of them. The table shows 190,000 or so clones, with over 85% occurring only once. The V and J genes are TRBV10-3 and TRBJ2-1, with 9 bases lining up with TRBD2. The TCR sequence derives from a man younger than 35 in good health. Sequencing was carried out using blood. CDR3 sequence reads: CAITPGSGGEQFF. Written as DNA, the CDR3 is TGTGCCATCACCCCGGGTAGCGGGGGCGAGCAGTTCTTC.